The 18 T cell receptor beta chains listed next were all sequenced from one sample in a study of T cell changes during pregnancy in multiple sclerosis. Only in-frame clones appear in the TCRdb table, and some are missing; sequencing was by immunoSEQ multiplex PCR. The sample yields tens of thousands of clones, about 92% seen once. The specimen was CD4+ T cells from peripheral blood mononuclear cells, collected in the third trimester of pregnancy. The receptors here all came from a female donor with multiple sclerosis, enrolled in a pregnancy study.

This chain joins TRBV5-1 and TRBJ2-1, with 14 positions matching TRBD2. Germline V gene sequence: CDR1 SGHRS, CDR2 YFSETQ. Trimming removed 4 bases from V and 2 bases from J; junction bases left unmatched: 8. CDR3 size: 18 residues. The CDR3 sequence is CASSGGTSGRGTYNEQFF. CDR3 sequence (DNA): TGCGCCAGCAGCGGCGGGACTAGCGGGAGAGGCACCTACAATGAGCAGTTCTTC.

The DNA for the CDR3 is TGTGCCAGCTCACCACGGGGGTTAGCGGGAGGAGGAGAGACCCAGTACTTC. Its translation is CASSPRGLAGGGETQYF. The chain couples TRBV18 to TRBJ2-5, with 10 bases fitting TRBD2. Germline trimming cut 1 base from V and 4 bases from J; bases unmatched to any gene: 9. CDR1 KGHSH and CDR2 LQKENI come from the germline V gene. This CDR3 contains 17 residues.

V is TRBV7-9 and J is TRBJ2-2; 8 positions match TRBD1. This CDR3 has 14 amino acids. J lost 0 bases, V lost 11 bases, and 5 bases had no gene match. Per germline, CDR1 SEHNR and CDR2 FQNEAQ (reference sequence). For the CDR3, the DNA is TGTGCCGGCCAGGGGGCAACGAACACCGGGGAGCTGTTTTTT. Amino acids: CAGQGATNTGELFF.

The chain's CDR3 is CASSSTDFRKTQYF. Written as DNA, the CDR3 is TGTGCCAGCAGTTCGACAGATTTTAGAAAGACCCAGTACTTC. The chain couples TRBV28 to TRBJ2-5, with D tentatively TRBD1 (5 bases). V gave up 4 bases and J gave up 6 bases, with 15 bases separating them. The CDR3 runs to 14 residues. The germline V gene encodes CDR1 MDHEN and CDR2 SYDVKM.

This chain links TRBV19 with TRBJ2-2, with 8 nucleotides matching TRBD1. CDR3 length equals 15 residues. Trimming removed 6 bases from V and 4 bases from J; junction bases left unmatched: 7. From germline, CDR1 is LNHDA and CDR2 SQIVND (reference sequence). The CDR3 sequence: CASSRETGATGELFF. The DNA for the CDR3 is TGTGCCAGTAGCCGAGAGACAGGGGCCACCGGGGAGCTGTTTTTT.

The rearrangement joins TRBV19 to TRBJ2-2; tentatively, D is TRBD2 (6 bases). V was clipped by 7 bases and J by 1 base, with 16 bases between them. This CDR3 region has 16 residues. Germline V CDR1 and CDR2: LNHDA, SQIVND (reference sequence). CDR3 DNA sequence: TGTGCCAGTACCTCTCCGGGGACTGTGAACACCGGGGAGCTGTTTTTT. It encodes CASTSPGTVNTGELFF.

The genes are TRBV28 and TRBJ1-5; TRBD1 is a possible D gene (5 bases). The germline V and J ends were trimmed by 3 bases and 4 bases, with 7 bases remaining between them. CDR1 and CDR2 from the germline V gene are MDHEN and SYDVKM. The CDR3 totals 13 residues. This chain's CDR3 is CASSFRDNQPQHF. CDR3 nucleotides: TGTGCCAGCAGTTTCAGGGATAATCAGCCCCAGCATTTT.

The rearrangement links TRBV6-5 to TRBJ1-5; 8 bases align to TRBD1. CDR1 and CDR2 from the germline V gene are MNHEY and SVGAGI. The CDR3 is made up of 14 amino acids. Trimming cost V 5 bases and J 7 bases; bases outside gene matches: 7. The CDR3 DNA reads TGTGCCAGCAGTACCGACAGGGGTCGCCAGCCCCAGCATTTT. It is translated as CASSTDRGRQPQHF.

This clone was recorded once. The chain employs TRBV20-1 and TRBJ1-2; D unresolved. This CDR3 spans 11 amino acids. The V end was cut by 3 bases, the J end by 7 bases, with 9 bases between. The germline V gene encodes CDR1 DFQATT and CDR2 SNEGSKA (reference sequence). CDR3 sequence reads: CSARLPVGYTF. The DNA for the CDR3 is TGCAGTGCTAGGTTACCAGTTGGCTACACCTTC.

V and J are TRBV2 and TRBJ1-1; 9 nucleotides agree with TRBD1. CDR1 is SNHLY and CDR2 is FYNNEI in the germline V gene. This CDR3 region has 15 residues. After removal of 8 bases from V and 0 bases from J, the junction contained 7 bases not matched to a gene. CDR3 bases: TGTGCCAGCCGCAGAACAGGGGGCATGAACACTGAAGCTTTCTTT. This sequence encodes CASRRTGGMNTEAFF.

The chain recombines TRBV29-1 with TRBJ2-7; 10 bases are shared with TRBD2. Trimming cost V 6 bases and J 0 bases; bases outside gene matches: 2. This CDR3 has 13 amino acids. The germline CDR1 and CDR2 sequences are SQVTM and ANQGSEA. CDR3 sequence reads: CSVSSGSSYEQYF. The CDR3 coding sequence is TGCAGCGTGTCTAGCGGGAGCTCCTACGAGCAGTACTTC.

The CDR3 region has the DNA TGTGCCAGCAGCAAAGGAAGGGGGGGGCGCTATGGCTACACCTTC. Its protein is CASSKGRGGRYGYTF. The V call is TRBV21-1, the J call TRBJ1-2. TRBV21-1 is termed a pseudogene. The CDR3 covers 15 residues.

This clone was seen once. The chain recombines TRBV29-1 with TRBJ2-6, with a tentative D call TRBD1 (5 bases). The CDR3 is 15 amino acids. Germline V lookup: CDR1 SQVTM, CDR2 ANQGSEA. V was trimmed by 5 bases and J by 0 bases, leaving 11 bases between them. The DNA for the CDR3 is TGCAGCGTTTTGGTTACAGGCTCTGGGGCCAACGTCCTGACTTTC. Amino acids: CSVLVTGSGANVLTF.

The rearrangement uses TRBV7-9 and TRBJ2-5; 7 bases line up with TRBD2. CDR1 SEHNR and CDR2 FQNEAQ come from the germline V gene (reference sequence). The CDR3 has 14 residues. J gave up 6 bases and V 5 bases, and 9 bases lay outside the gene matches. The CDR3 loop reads CASSLSGFPQTQYF. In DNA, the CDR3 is TGTGCCAGCAGCCTTAGCGGGTTCCCCCAGACCCAGTACTTC. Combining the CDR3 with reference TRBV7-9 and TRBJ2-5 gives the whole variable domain DTGVSQNPRHKITKRGQNVTFRCDPISEHNRLYWYRQTLGQGPEFLTYFQNEAQLEKSRLLSDRFSAERPKGSFSTLEIQRTEQGDSAMYLCASSLSGFPQTQYFGPGTRLLVL.

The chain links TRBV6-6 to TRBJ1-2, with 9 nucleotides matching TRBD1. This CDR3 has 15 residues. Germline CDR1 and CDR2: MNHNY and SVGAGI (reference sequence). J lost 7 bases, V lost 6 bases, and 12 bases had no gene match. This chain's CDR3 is CASSREFGTGSGYTF. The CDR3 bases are TGTGCCAGCAGCCGGGAGTTTGGGACAGGGTCTGGCTACACCTTC.

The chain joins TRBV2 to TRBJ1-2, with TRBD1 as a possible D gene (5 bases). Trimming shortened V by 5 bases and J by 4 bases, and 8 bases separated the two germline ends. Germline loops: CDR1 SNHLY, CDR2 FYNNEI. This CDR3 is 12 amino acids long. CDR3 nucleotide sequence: TGTGCCAGCAGTCTGACAGTCTATGGCTACACCTTC. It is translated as CASSLTVYGYTF.

CDR3 sequence reads: CASSGQGRNEQFF. In DNA, the CDR3 is TGTGCCAGTAGTGGACAGGGCCGGAACGAGCAGTTCTTC. This rearrangement joins TRBV19 to TRBJ2-1; 8 nucleotides line up with TRBD1. The CDR3 contains 13 residues. V shed 5 bases, J shed 10 bases, and the junction held 7 bases outside the gene matches. Germline CDR1 reads LNHDA; CDR2 reads SQIVND (reference sequence). Using reference TRBV19 and TRBJ2-1 for the parts outside the CDR3, the full variable domain is DGGITQSPKYLFRKEGQNVTLSCEQNLNHDAMYWYRQDPGQGLRLIYYSQIVNDFQKGDIAEGYSVSREKKESFPLTVTSAQKNPTAFYLCASSGQGRNEQFFGPGTRLTVL.

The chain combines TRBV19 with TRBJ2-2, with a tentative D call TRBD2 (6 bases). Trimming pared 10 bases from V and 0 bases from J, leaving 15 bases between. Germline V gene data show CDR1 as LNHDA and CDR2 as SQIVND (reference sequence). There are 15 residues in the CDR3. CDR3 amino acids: CATQTRRANTGELFF. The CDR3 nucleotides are TGTGCCACCCAGACCAGGAGGGCGAACACCGGGGAGCTGTTTTTT.